Each of the 22 T cell receptor beta chains below was sequenced from the same sample in a study of OX40 agonist ivuxolimab in advanced cancers. Profiled with immunoSEQ multiplex PCR; TCRdb holds only in-frame clones, not every one. This sample has around 40,000 clones; around 85% occur once, and the top ten carry approximately 15%. The source was CD4+ or CD8+ T cells sorted from blood, collected in a trial of the OX40 agonist ivuxolimab. Receptor source: an adult with an advanced solid tumor such as melanoma, head and neck, liver or kidney cancer.

The rearrangement links TRBV6-5 to TRBJ2-1; D perhaps matches TRBD2 (6 bases). Germline CDR1 is MNHEY and CDR2 is SVGAGI. This CDR3 region has 14 residues. V was clipped by 10 bases and J by 2 bases, with 15 bases between them. DNA of the CDR3: TGTGCCATCTCGGTGGAGGGCCCCTACAATGAGCAGTTCTTC. It encodes CAISVEGPYNEQFF.

The V call is TRBV15, the J call TRBJ1-3, with 7 bases fitting TRBD1. Germline V gene data show CDR1 as LNHNV and CDR2 as YYDKDF (reference sequence). V shed 3 bases, J shed 8 bases, and the junction held 7 bases outside the gene matches. This CDR3 is built from 14 residues. CDR3 residues: CATSSKARGHTIYF. The CDR3 region has the DNA TGTGCCACCAGCAGTAAGGCGAGGGGGCACACCATATATTTT.

A single count supports this clone. The DNA for the CDR3 is TGTGCCACCAGCAGAGGGGGACCGAATCAGCCCCAGCATTTT. It translates to CATSRGGPNQPQHF. The rearrangement uses TRBV15 and TRBJ1-5, with D tentatively TRBD1 (5 bases). Looked up from germline, CDR1 is LNHNV and CDR2 is YYDKDF (reference sequence). This CDR3 has 14 residues. Trimming removed 1 base at V and 4 bases at J, with 8 bases between.

This clone was counted between two and nine times. The chain uses TRBV5-1 and TRBJ1-1, with D unclear. Trimming left V 0 bases short and J 3 bases short, with 9 bases between. Looked up from germline, CDR1 is SGHRS and CDR2 is YFSETQ. This CDR3 has 14 amino acids. The CDR3 nucleotides read TGCGCCAGCAGCTTGGTGTTCAGAGACACTGAAGCTTTCTTT. Its protein product is CASSLVFRDTEAFF. The variable domain in full, completed from reference TRBV5-1 and TRBJ1-1, reads KAGVTQTPRYLIKTRGQQVTLSCSPISGHRSVSWYQQTPGQGLQFLFEYFSETQRNKGNFPGRFSGRQFSNSRSEMNVSTLELGDSALYLCASSLVFRDTEAFFGQGTRLTVV.

The V gene is TRBV27, the J gene TRBJ1-5, with D unresolved. The CDR3 loop spans 14 amino acids. CDR1 is MNHEY, CDR2 SMNVEV, per germline (reference sequence). The ends were cut back, 2 bases at V and 0 bases at J, with 5 bases in the middle. CDR3 DNA: TGTGCCAGCAGTTTAATGGGTAGCAATCAGCCCCAGCATTTT. Translating gives CASSLMGSNQPQHF.

The genes are TRBV27 and TRBJ2-5; D call uncertain. Trimming left V 0 bases short and J 0 bases short, with 5 bases between. Per germline, CDR1 MNHEY and CDR2 SMNVEV (reference sequence). This CDR3 contains 14 residues. For the CDR3, the DNA is TGTGCCAGCAGTTTATCCCCGTACCAAGAGACCCAGTACTTC. Amino acid sequence: CASSLSPYQETQYF.

This clone is judged medium-sized. This rearrangement joins TRBV6-5 to TRBJ1-3; TRBD1 might be the D (5 bases). Trimming removed 2 bases at V and 1 base at J, with 12 bases between. From germline, CDR1 is MNHEY and CDR2 SVGAGI. The CDR3 is made up of 16 amino acids. CDR3 coding DNA: TGTGCCAGCAGTTACGGCGGAGGGGATTCTGGAAACACCATATATTTT. It yields the protein CASSYGGGDSGNTIYF.

This chain connects TRBV7-9 to TRBJ1-3; D call uncertain. CDR1 is SEHNR, CDR2 FQNEAQ, per germline (reference sequence). There are 15 residues in the CDR3. With 0 bases removed from V and 2 bases from J, the gap between germline ends came to 8 bases. DNA for the CDR3: TGTGCCAGCAGCTTAGCGGGTGGGGCTGGAAACACCATATATTTT. The encoded protein is CASSLAGGAGNTIYF. The variable domain in full, with the rest retrieved from reference TRBV7-9 and TRBJ1-3, is DTGVSQNPRHKITKRGQNVTFRCDPISEHNRLYWYRQTLGQGPEFLTYFQNEAQLEKSRLLSDRFSAERPKGSFSTLEIQRTEQGDSAMYLCASSLAGGAGNTIYFGEGSWLTVV.

The chain combines TRBV6-1 with TRBJ2-1; D uncertain. The germline V and J ends were trimmed by 4 bases and 7 bases, with 5 bases remaining between them. The CDR3 runs 11 residues. Germline V gives CDR1 MNHNS, CDR2 SASEGT. CDR3 in DNA: TGTGCCAGCAGTGGCATGAATGAGCAGTTCTTC. Translation: CASSGMNEQFF.

The chain has TRBV29-1 and TRBJ2-2, with TRBD1 identical over 8 bases. V lost 7 bases and J lost 1; bases outside the gene matches: 5. CDR1 and CDR2 (germline): SQVTM, ANQGSEA. This CDR3 has 14 residues. Here the CDR3 reads CSATGTGNTGELFF. The CDR3, as DNA: TGCAGCGCGACCGGGACAGGGAACACCGGGGAGCTGTTTTTT.

The chain joins TRBV6-1 to TRBJ2-1; D perhaps matches TRBD2 (7 bases). Germline V CDR1 and CDR2: MNHNS, SASEGT. Trimming removed 4 bases at V and 8 bases at J, with 12 bases between. This CDR3 region has 13 residues. In DNA, the CDR3 is TGTGCCAGCAGTGTTCTAGGGGGGGATGAGCAGTTCTTC. As protein: CASSVLGGDEQFF.

As DNA, the CDR3 is TGTGCCAGCTCACCACTACGAAACCTATTCACAGATACGCAGTATTTT. Amino acid sequence: CASSPLRNLFTDTQYF. This chain links TRBV18 with TRBJ2-3, with D uncertain. CDR3 size: 16 residues. The V gene's germline CDR1 is KGHSH and CDR2 LQKENI. Trimming removed 1 base at V and 2 bases at J, with 13 bases between.

The V and J genes are TRBV2 and TRBJ2-5, with D perhaps matching TRBD2 (5 bases). Germline values: CDR1 SNHLY, CDR2 FYNNEI. V dropped 7 bases and J dropped 5 bases, with 14 bases sitting between them. This CDR3 spans 13 amino acids. The CDR3, as DNA: TGTGCCAGCACGGGCGGACTGGGGGAGACCCAGTACTTC. This codes for CASTGGLGETQYF.

The chain couples TRBV19 to TRBJ2-1; weak D call: TRBD1 (6 bases). Trimming removed 6 bases from V and 9 bases from J, with 21 bases in between. The CDR3 sequence is 15 residues long. Germline V gives CDR1 LNHDA, CDR2 SQIVND (reference sequence). The CDR3: CASSQPTDSISEQFF. The CDR3 bases are TGTGCCAGTAGCCAACCCACGGACAGTATCTCTGAGCAGTTCTTC. Full variable domain (rest looked up from reference TRBV19 and TRBJ2-1): DGGITQSPKYLFRKEGQNVTLSCEQNLNHDAMYWYRQDPGQGLRLIYYSQIVNDFQKGDIAEGYSVSREKKESFPLTVTSAQKNPTAFYLCASSQPTDSISEQFFGPGTRLTVL.

This chain links TRBV28 with TRBJ1-1; D uncertain. Trimming left V 6 bases short and J 7 bases short, with 12 bases between. The CDR3 runs to 12 residues. Germline CDR1 is MDHEN and CDR2 is SYDVKM. Here the CDR3 DNA reads TGTGCCAGCAGGTTCACCACAAATGAAGCTTTCTTT. Protein: CASRFTTNEAFF.

The chain is built from TRBV19 and TRBJ2-7; 7 bases match TRBD1. Germline CDR1 and CDR2: LNHDA and SQIVND (reference sequence). There are 14 residues in the CDR3. V gave up 7 bases and J gave up 1 base; unmatched junction bases: 7. The CDR3 protein is CASTETGSSYEQYF. The CDR3 DNA follows: TGTGCCAGTACCGAGACAGGGAGTTCCTACGAGCAGTACTTC.

The CDR3 sequence is CASSALAGGYDTQYF. The CDR3 nucleotides read TGTGCCAGCAGCGCACTAGCGGGGGGTTACGATACGCAGTATTTT. The J gene is TRBJ2-3, the V gene TRBV7-7; 12 bases match TRBD2. J lost 6 bases, V lost 5 bases, and 6 bases had no gene match. This CDR3 contains 15 residues. The V gene's germline CDR1 is SSHAT and CDR2 FNYEAQ (reference sequence).

The V and J genes are TRBV6-1 and TRBJ2-7, with 9 bases identical to TRBD2. Losses at the gene ends were 2 bases for V and 3 bases for J; bases not matched to a gene: 5. The germline V gene encodes CDR1 MNHNS and CDR2 SASEGT. The CDR3 spans 15 residues. The CDR3 bases are TGTGCCAGCAGTGAACTTAGCGGGGGTAACTACGAGCAGTACGTC. Amino acids: CASSELSGGNYEQYV.

J is TRBJ2-7 and V is TRBV5-6; 7 bases are a match to TRBD2. This CDR3 has 14 residues. V shed 0 bases and J 6 bases; nucleotides not matched to a gene: 6. Per the germline V gene, CDR1 is SGHDT and CDR2 is YYEEEE. CDR3 sequence reads: CASSLVGLGPEQYF. In DNA, the CDR3 is TGTGCCAGCAGCTTGGTCGGACTAGGTCCCGAGCAGTACTTC. Full variable domain (remainder filled in from reference TRBV5-6 and TRBJ2-7): DAGVTQSPTHLIKTRGQQVTLRCSPKSGHDTVSWYQQALGQGPQFIFQYYEEEERQRGNFPDRFSGHQFPNYSSELNVNALLLGDSALYLCASSLVGLGPEQYFGPGTRLTVT.

This chain links TRBV19 with TRBJ1-3, with no clear D. Germline CDR1 LNHDA, CDR2 SQIVND (reference sequence). V lost 6 bases to trimming and J lost 0 bases, with 15 bases between them. This CDR3 comprises 16 residues. Here the CDR3 reads CASRVYPDNSGNTIYF. DNA for the CDR3: TGTGCCAGTAGAGTATACCCAGACAACTCTGGAAACACCATATATTTT.

J is TRBJ1-2 and V is TRBV6-5, with TRBD1 matching over 9 bases. J was trimmed by 5 bases and V by 2 bases; bases with no gene match: 3. From germline, CDR1 is MNHEY and CDR2 SVGAGI. This CDR3 comprises 14 residues. This CDR3 reads CASSYDGQGYGYTF. The CDR3 DNA reads TGTGCCAGCAGTTACGACGGACAGGGGTATGGCTACACCTTC.

The chain uses TRBV7-6 and TRBJ2-7; 10 bases agree with TRBD1. The CDR3 runs to 15 residues. Germline-derived CDR1 and CDR2 are SGHVS and FNYEAQ. The V gene end was trimmed by 5 bases and the J gene end by 5 bases; junction bases not matched to a gene: 9. CDR3 DNA sequence: TGTGCCAGCAGCCTGGGACAGGGGATTCCCCACGAGCAGTACTTC. It encodes CASSLGQGIPHEQYF.